This T cell receptor (beta chain) originates from a study of T cell clonotyping in hematopoietic cell transplantation. Points from the study as a whole: Higher Inverse Simpson Index values in graft donor and pretransplant recipient predicted broader posttransplant TCR diversity. At the given depth, recipient repertoires were over 95% de novo clonotypes. Recipient TCR diversity dropped after transplant; expanded clonotypes rose from day 30 to 180.

The table lists this clone with a few counts. No antigen is known for it. Germline V gene lookup returns CDR1 SGHRS and CDR2 YFSETQ. The CDR3 runs to 12 residues. V lost 5 bases, J lost 7 bases, and 3 bases stayed unmatched. Assay: immunoSEQ multiplex PCR; the TCRdb copy retains only in-frame clones and omits some. The table includes 6,000 or so clones, roughly three quarters detected once. The gene calls are TRBV5-1 and TRBJ2-1; TRBD1 matches at 7 bases. The material was peripheral blood mononuclear cells, obtained 180 days after allogeneic stem cell transplant. The TCR sequence derives from a male patient in his seventies who had an allogeneic stem cell transplant from an unrelated donor, so T cells may come from the graft donor. Some clones in this sample may be carry-over from other donors' samples. The DNA for the CDR3 is TGCGCCAGCAGGGGGGACAGTAATGAGCAGTTCTTC. This codes for CASRGDSNEQFF. Full variable domain (outside the CDR3, taken from reference TRBV5-1 and TRBJ2-1): KAGVTQTPRYLIKTRGQQVTLSCSPISGHRSVSWYQQTPGQGLQFLFEYFSETQRNKGNFPGRFSGRQFSNSRSEMNVSTLELGDSALYLCASRGDSNEQFFGPGTRLTVL.